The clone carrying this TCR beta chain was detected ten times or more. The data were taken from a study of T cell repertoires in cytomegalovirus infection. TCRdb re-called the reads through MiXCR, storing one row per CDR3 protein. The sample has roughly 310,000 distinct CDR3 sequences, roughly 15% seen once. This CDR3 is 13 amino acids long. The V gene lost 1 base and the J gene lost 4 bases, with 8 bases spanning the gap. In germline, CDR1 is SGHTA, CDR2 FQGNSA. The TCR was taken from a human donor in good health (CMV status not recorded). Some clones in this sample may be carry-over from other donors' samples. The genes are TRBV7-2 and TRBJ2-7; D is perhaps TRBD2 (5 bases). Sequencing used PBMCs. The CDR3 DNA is TGTGCCAGCAGCTTAGGGACTGCTTACGAGCAGTACTTC. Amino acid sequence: CASSLGTAYEQYF.